The 14 T cell receptor beta chains in this list originate from one sample, sequenced in a study of molecular identifiers for immune sequencing clone quantification. A single record per CDR3 protein comes from TCRdb applying MiXCR to the PCR reads. This sample has about 640,000 distinct CDR3 sequences; 15% to 20% occur once, and the top ten carry around 0.9%. The specimen sequenced was naive CD8+ T cells from blood, with Jurkat cell RNA spiked in. The subset was: FACS-sorted CD8+CD4-CCR7+CD45RA+ naive T cells. The receptor source for this set is a human donor in good health. Some libraries in this study had Jurkat cell RNA spiked in.

A remark on this clonotype: One end of the junction fails to match germline, which may point to a read error. The V and J genes are TRBV14 and TRBJ1-4; TRBD1 matches 10 bases. The CDR3 spans 14 residues. The germline V gene has CDR1 SGHDN and CDR2 FVKESK. CDR3 residues: CASSFGTGVEKLVF. CDR3 DNA sequence: TGTGCCAGCAGCTTCGGGACAGGGGTGGAAAAACTGGTTTTT.

As for this clonotype: A much larger clone lies one base from this, so it may be a read error. The chain employs TRBV12-3 or TRBV12-4 and TRBJ1-5; D unclear. The CDR3 extends over 15 amino acids. Trimming removed 4 bases at V and 2 bases at J, with 12 bases between. DNA of the CDR3: TGTGCCAGCAGTTCGGGCAGCCGGGGCAATCAGCCCCAGCATTTT. It encodes CASSSGSRGNQPQHF.

This clonotype was observed at least ten times. The V gene is TRBV28, the J gene TRBJ2-7, with D perhaps matching TRBD2 (5 bases). Trimming cost V 10 bases and J 2 bases, with 15 bases left between them. This CDR3 is 13 amino acids long. CDR1 and CDR2 from the germline V gene are MDHEN and SYDVKM. This chain's CDR3 is CATTASGAYEQYF. For the CDR3, the DNA is TGTGCCACAACAGCGAGCGGCGCCTACGAGCAGTACTTC.

In the case of this clonotype: This may be a read error: a much more frequent sequence differs by one nucleotide. The rearrangement uses TRBV7-9 and TRBJ2-1; 7 bases match TRBD2. CDR1 SEHNR and CDR2 FQNEAQ come from the germline V gene (reference sequence). This CDR3 has 17 amino acids. CDR3 sequence (DNA): TGTGCCGGCAGCGGGACTTACACTCGGAACGCGACGAATGAGCAGTTCTTC. It codes for CAGSGTYTRNATNEQFF.

On this clonotype: With a much larger clone just one base away, this may be a read error. The chain employs TRBV5-1 and TRBJ2-7; D assignment may be TRBD1 or TRBD2 (5 bases each). The CDR3 has 12 residues. CDR1 and CDR2 (germline): SGHRS, YFSETQ. CDR3 bases: TGCGCCAGCAGCTTGGCCGGGGCCGAGCGGTACTTC. Translated: CASSLAGAERYF.

This rearrangement joins TRBV14 to TRBJ1-2, with D uncertain. CDR3 length: 13 residues. V was trimmed by 1 base and J by 0 bases, leaving 3 bases between them. Germline CDR1 is SGHDN and CDR2 is FVKESK. The CDR3 DNA reads TGTGCCAGCAGCCAAGCGGCTAACTATGGCTACACCTTC. Translating it yields CASSQAANYGYTF.

Concerning this clonotype: A junction boundary mismatches the germline segment, possibly from a read error. The gene calls are TRBV27 and TRBJ2-5, with a weak D call TRBD2 (6 bases). The CDR3 length is 14 residues. Germline-derived CDR1 and CDR2 are MNHEY and SMNVEV (reference sequence). CDR3 residues: CASSLSARGETRYF. The CDR3 coding sequence is TGTGCCAGCAGTTTATCGGCGCGGGGAGAGACCCGGTACTTC.

This clonotype was seen ten or more times. The rearrangement links TRBV20-1 to TRBJ2-5; 7 bases map to TRBD2. CDR1 and CDR2 from the germline V gene are DFQATT and SNEGSKA (reference sequence). V lost 5 bases to trimming and J lost 4 bases; unmatched junction nucleotides: 7. The CDR3 sequence is 13 residues long. The CDR3 loop reads CSADRWEGETQYF. The CDR3 region has the DNA TGCAGTGCTGACCGGTGGGAGGGAGAGACCCAGTACTTC.

At least ten counts were recorded for this clonotype. The rearrangement joins TRBV6-2 or TRBV6-3 to TRBJ1-5, with D unclear. Trimming pared 6 bases from V and 3 bases from J, leaving 12 bases between. Germline loops: CDR1 MNHEY, CDR2 SVGEGT. The CDR3 covers 14 residues. The CDR3, as DNA: TGTGCCAGCAGCCCCGAGAGTCTCAATCAGCCCCAGCATTTT. Protein sequence: CASSPESLNQPQHF.

This clonotype was detected ten times or more. The chain carries TRBV28 and TRBJ1-1; a weak D match, TRBD1 (5 bases). V dropped 6 bases and J dropped 7 bases, with 12 bases sitting between them. Germline V gives CDR1 MDHEN, CDR2 SYDVKM. This CDR3 contains 12 residues. The CDR3 nucleotides are TGTGCCAGCAGCCGGGGGTCGCATGAAGCTTTCTTT. It codes for CASSRGSHEAFF.

This clonotype was counted many times. The V and J genes are TRBV4-2 and TRBJ1-5, with D possibly TRBD1 on 6 matching bases. The germline V gene encodes CDR1 LGHNA and CDR2 YNFKEQ. The CDR3 contains 14 residues. Between the trimmed V and J ends, which lost 4 bases and 7 bases, there was a span of 14 bases. This CDR3 is CASSPLTGEQPQHF. The CDR3 region has the DNA TGTGCCAGCAGCCCCCTGACAGGAGAACAGCCCCAGCATTTT.

This clonotype occurred many times. The rearrangement uses TRBV6-2 or TRBV6-3 and TRBJ1-1; D unclear. The CDR3 covers 14 residues. The V gene lost 6 bases and the J gene lost 0 bases, with 11 bases spanning the gap. Germline V gene data show CDR1 as MNHEY and CDR2 as SVGEGT. DNA of the CDR3: TGTGCCAGCAGCTGGCTTTCAGTGAACACTGAAGCTTTCTTT. Its protein product is CASSWLSVNTEAFF.

This clonotype showed up many times. This chain joins TRBV6-2 or TRBV6-3 and TRBJ2-7; 8 bases line up with TRBD2. The V and J ends lost 6 bases and 3 bases, in that order; junction bases with no gene match: 7. The V gene's germline CDR1 is MNHEY and CDR2 SVGEGT. The CDR3 totals 14 residues. As DNA, the CDR3 is TGTGCCAGCAGCCCAAGCGGGAGCCACTACGAGCAGTACTTC. Encoded protein: CASSPSGSHYEQYF.

Comments on this clonotype: A much larger clone lies a single base off, so this may be a read error. The rearrangement uses TRBV19 and TRBJ2-7; possibly TRBD2 for D (5 bases). The germline V gene encodes CDR1 LNHDA and CDR2 SQIVND (reference sequence). The CDR3 covers 15 residues. CDR3 protein: CASSTGVTVTYGQYF. The CDR3, as DNA: TGTGCCAGTAGTACCGGGGTAACCGTAACCTACGGGCAGTACTTC.